The 14 T cell receptor beta chains presented below share a single source sample, sequenced in a study of tumor and adjacent non-tumor tissue in lung cancer. RNA was extracted from bulk tissue without any cell sorting. The library came from three nested PCR rounds adapted from ARM-PCR protocols. TCRdb called the multiplex PCR reads again in MiXCR, with one record for every CDR3 protein. This sample yields 200,000 to 250,000 distinct CDR3 sequences, of which about 71% are seen a single time; 20% to 25% belongs to the top ten. The sequenced sample was lung tumor tissue. Source of these receptors: a man aged 55 to 70 with non-small cell lung cancer.

Remarks on this clonotype: Being one base from a much bigger clone, this may be a read error. The chain joins TRBV20-1 to TRBJ1-5, with D perhaps TRBD1 (5 bases). The germline V gene encodes CDR1 DFQATT and CDR2 SNEGSKA (reference sequence). The CDR3 loop spans 17 amino acids. The CDR3: CSADLRTGTASNQPEHF. CDR3 nucleotide sequence: TGCAGTGCTGATCTACGCACCGGGACCGCGAGCAATCAGCCCGAGCATTTT.

This clonotype was detected only a few times. V is TRBV20-1 and J is TRBJ1-4; TRBD1 agrees at 7 bases. Trimming took 2 bases from V and 3 from J; bases not matched to a gene: 6. Germline CDR1 DFQATT, CDR2 SNEGSKA (reference sequence). CDR3 size: 15 residues. Here the CDR3 reads CSARSYRGANEKLFF. The CDR3 region has the DNA TGCAGTGCTAGAAGTTACAGGGGTGCTAATGAAAAACTGTTTTTT.

Worth noting for this clonotype: A junction end diverges from the germline sequence, so it may reflect a read error. The chain combines TRBV20-1 with TRBJ2-4; TRBD1 aligns across 7 bases. The CDR3 is 12 residues long. CDR1 and CDR2 (germline): DFQATT, SNEGSKA (reference sequence). CDR3 sequence: CNAWDRQNIQYF. CDR3 in DNA: TGCAATGCTTGGGACAGACAAAACATTCAGTACTTC.

For this clonotype: With a much larger clone just one base away, this may be a read error. V and J are TRBV12-3 or TRBV12-4 and TRBJ2-5; D tentatively reads TRBD1 or TRBD2 (6 bases each). The V and J ends lost 7 bases and 9 bases respectively, with 15 bases between them. The CDR3 is made up of 12 amino acids. CDR3 protein: CASNLEGEAQYF. As DNA, the CDR3 is TGTGCCAGCAATTTGGAGGGGGAAGCCCAGTACTTC.

This chain uses TRBV29-1 with TRBJ1-4, with 9 bases identical to TRBD1. Per the germline V gene, CDR1 is SQVTM and CDR2 is ANQGSEA. V was pared by 1 base and J by 7 bases, with 7 bases of the junction left unmatched. This CDR3 has 15 residues. CDR3 coding DNA: TGCAGCGTTGAAGGTTTGGGACAGGGATGTGAAAAACTGTTTTTT. It is translated as CSVEGLGQGCEKLFF.

Turning to this clonotype: One end of the junction fails to match germline, which may point to a read error. The rearrangement joins TRBV11-3 to TRBJ2-2; D possibly uses TRBD1 or TRBD2 (5 bases each). The germline gives CDR1 SGHNT, CDR2 YENEEA. This CDR3 is built from 15 residues. The chain's CDR3 is CASSLSGGATGEMFF. CDR3 DNA: TGTGCCAGCAGTTTATCTGGTGGGGCCACCGGGGAGATGTTTTTT.

Comment on this clonotype: At one end, the junction sequence differs from germline, possibly due to a read error. The chain joins TRBV24-1 to TRBJ2-4; either TRBD1 or TRBD2 may fit D (6 bases each). Germline values: CDR1 KGHDR, CDR2 SFDVKD. CDR3 length: 17 amino acids. CDR3 coding DNA: TGTGCCTCCAGTGATTTTCTCCTAGGGGGGGCCAAAAACATTCAGTACTTC. Its translation: CASSDFLLGGAKNIQYF.

At least ten counts were recorded for this clonotype. The genes are TRBV20-1 and TRBJ1-2; 7 bases map to TRBD1. This CDR3 has 14 amino acids. Germline assignment: CDR1 DFQATT and CDR2 SNEGSKA (reference sequence). Unmatched junction bases numbered 12, after V lost 6 bases and J lost 5 bases. CDR3 sequence (DNA): TGCAGTGCCCTAGCCCTACAGGGGCGGTATGGCTACACCTTC. Its protein is CSALALQGRYGYTF.

V is TRBV10-3 and J is TRBJ2-1; TRBD2 matches 8 bases. Trimming took 8 bases from V and 6 from J; bases not matched to a gene: 9. The germline V gene encodes CDR1 ENHRY and CDR2 SYGVKD. CDR3 length equals 14 residues. CDR3: CAIRLLAEVNEQFF. DNA of the CDR3: TGTGCCATCCGTCTACTAGCGGAGGTCAATGAGCAGTTCTTC.

This clonotype was picked up many times. This CDR3 reads CASSSLLMGGYTF. The CDR3 coding sequence is TGTGCCAGCAGCTCCTTACTGATGGGGGGCTACACCTTC. The chain recombines TRBV11-2 with TRBJ1-2; D is undetermined. Trimming left V 4 bases short and J 8 bases short, with 14 bases between. This CDR3 region has 13 residues. The germline V gene encodes CDR1 SGHAT and CDR2 FQNNGV. The entire variable domain, with the rest obtained from reference TRBV11-2 and TRBJ1-2, is as follows: EAGVAQSPRYKIIEKRQSVAFWCNPISGHATLYWYQQILGQGPKLLIQFQNNGVVDDSQLPKDRFSAERLKGVDSTLKIQPAKLEDSAVYLCASSSLLMGGYTFGSGTRLTVV.

Of note for this clonotype: This may arise from a read error, as a much more abundant clone is one base away. The chain has TRBV20-1 and TRBJ2-2; TRBD2 might be the D (5 bases). CDR3 length: 14 residues. Germline CDR1 is DFQATT and CDR2 is SNEGSKA (reference sequence). CDR3 sequence: CSDRVLANTGELFF. The CDR3 coding sequence is TGCAGTGATAGAGTGCTAGCCAACACCGGGGAGCTGTTTTTT.

The CDR3, as DNA: TGCGCCAGCAGTGAGTCTAACCGTAACAGGGTAGGGCTAGGGGAGTTTAGTGAGCAGTTCTTC. Its protein is CASSESNRNRVGLGEFSEQFF. This chain joins TRBV10-2 and TRBJ2-1; perhaps TRBD1 as D (6 bases). Trimming removed 0 bases from V and 9 bases from J, with 33 bases in between. Germline CDR1 and CDR2: WSHSY and SAAADI. The CDR3 extends over 21 amino acids.

Only a few counts were recorded for this clonotype. This rearrangement joins TRBV12-3 or TRBV12-4 to TRBJ1-3, with TRBD1 matching 7 bases. Losses at the gene ends were 1 base for V and 0 bases for J; bases not matched to a gene: 0. CDR3 length equals 15 residues. The chain's CDR3 is CASSLGTGSGNTIYF. The CDR3 coding sequence is TGTGCCAGCAGTTTAGGGACAGGCTCTGGAAACACCATATATTTT.

This chain links TRBV6-5 with TRBJ1-3; no clear D gene. The V gene lost 6 bases and the J gene lost 1 base, with 16 bases spanning the gap. The CDR3 runs to 16 residues. From germline, CDR1 is MNHEY and CDR2 SVGAGI. The CDR3 nucleotides read TGTGCCAGCAGGGCACAGACTCTTAGATCTGGAAACACCATATATTTT. Translated, it gives CASRAQTLRSGNTIYF.